This is a list of T cell receptor beta chains from one sample in a study of OX40 agonist ivuxolimab in advanced cancers. Method: immunoSEQ multiplex PCR; TCRdb's copy keeps in-frame clones and lacks some. This sample has some 100,000 clones; about four fifths occur once, and the top ten carry about 5.5%. Material: CD4+ or CD8+ T cells sorted from blood, obtained in a trial of the OX40 agonist ivuxolimab. The receptors were sampled from an adult with an advanced solid tumor such as melanoma, head and neck, liver or kidney cancer. Each CDR3 is given with its conserved first and last residue. The D gene is left open where the match is weak. Only part of the rows carry a size: once, few, many, or a class if the clone is expanded.

D: -
size: -
V: TRBV7-2
J: TRBJ1-6
DNA: TGTGCCAGCAGCCCAAGCTCGGCTTCACCCCTCCACTTT
CDR3: CASSPSSASPLHF

D: -
size: -
V: TRBV2
J: TRBJ1-1
DNA: TGTGCCAGCAGTGTGTGGGCCACTGAAGCTTTCTTT
CDR3: CASSVWATEAFF

D: -
size: once
V: TRBV5-8
J: TRBJ1-4
DNA: TGTGCCAGCAGCTTTAGGACAGACAACCCAACTAATGAAAAACTGTTTTTT
CDR3: CASSFRTDNPTNEKLFF

D: -
size: few
V: TRBV11-2
J: TRBJ1-1
DNA: TGTGCCAGCAGCTTCCCTGGGAACTTGAACACTGAAGCTTTCTTT
CDR3: CASSFPGNLNTEAFF

D: -
size: -
V: TRBV27
J: TRBJ2-2
DNA: TGTGCCAGCAGTTTGATAGTGGCCGGGGAGCTGTTTTTT
CDR3: CASSLIVAGELFF

D: -
size: once
V: TRBV7-9
J: TRBJ2-7
DNA: TGTGCCAGCAGCTTAGGGTCCTACACCTACGAGCAGTACTTC
CDR3: CASSLGSYTYEQYF

D: -
size: many
V: TRBV12-5
J: TRBJ2-7
DNA: TGTGCTAGTGGTTTGGGACGGGGGAGCTCCTACGAGCAGTACTTC
CDR3: CASGLGRGSSYEQYF

D: -
size: -
V: TRBV28
J: TRBJ2-7
DNA: TGTGCCAGCAGCATGGTTGCCTACGAGCAGTACTTC
CDR3: CASSMVAYEQYF

D: -
size: -
V: TRBV27
J: TRBJ1-6
DNA: TGTGCCAGCAGTTTACCGGGGTATGGTTCACCCCTCCACTTT
CDR3: CASSLPGYGSPLHF

D: -
size: -
V: TRBV7-9
J: TRBJ1-1
DNA: TGTGCCAGCAGCTCCGATGTTAGAGCTTTCTTT
CDR3: CASSSDVRAFF

D: -
size: few
V: TRBV30
J: TRBJ1-2
DNA: TGTGCCTGGAGTGTAAGTCCAGGCTACACCTTC
CDR3: CAWSVSPGYTF

D: -
size: -
V: TRBV6-6
J: TRBJ1-5
DNA: TGTGCCAGCAGAACCGACAAAAATCAGCCCCAGCATTTT
CDR3: CASRTDKNQPQHF

D: TRBD1
size: -
V: TRBV5-1
J: TRBJ2-3
DNA: TGCGCCAGCAGTCAGGGGGCGGCAGATACGCAGTATTTT
CDR3: CASSQGAADTQYF

D: -
size: -
V: TRBV7-2
J: TRBJ2-7
DNA: TGTGCCAGCAGCTGGGGCACCTACGAGCAGTACTTC
CDR3: CASSWGTYEQYF

D: -
size: -
V: TRBV6-1
J: TRBJ1-1
DNA: TGTGCCAGCAGTGAAGCGCCGGGGGTGAACGCTGAAGCTTTCTTT
CDR3: CASSEAPGVNAEAFF

D: -
size: -
V: TRBV6-1
J: TRBJ1-5
DNA: TGTGCCAGCAGTGAATACCCCACAGGCAGCAATCAGCCCCAGCATTTT
CDR3: CASSEYPTGSNQPQHF

D: -
size: -
V: TRBV10-3
J: TRBJ1-2
DNA: TGTGCCATCAGTGACCCCCAGCGAGCCTATGGCTACACCTTC
CDR3: CAISDPQRAYGYTF

D: TRBD2
size: -
V: TRBV7-9
J: TRBJ2-5
DNA: TGTGCCAGCAGCCCTGGACTAGCGGGAATGGGCCAAGAGACCCAGTACTTC
CDR3: CASSPGLAGMGQETQYF

D: -
size: -
V: TRBV5-6
J: TRBJ2-1
DNA: TGTGCCAGCAGCTTGGGGGCGGGGGCATACAATGAGCAGTTCTTC
CDR3: CASSLGAGAYNEQFF

D: -
size: -
V: TRBV5-1
J: TRBJ2-5
DNA: TGCGCCAGCAGCTTGGGACAGGCCGGGGAGACCCAGTACTTC
CDR3: CASSLGQAGETQYF

D: -
size: -
V: TRBV9
J: TRBJ2-2
DNA: TGTGCCAGCAGCGTAGGGTCCGGGGAGCTGTTTTTT
CDR3: CASSVGSGELFF

D: -
size: -
V: TRBV27
J: TRBJ2-7
DNA: TGTGCCAGCAGTTTAAGGGGCCACGAGCAGTACTTC
CDR3: CASSLRGHEQYF

D: -
size: -
V: TRBV7-8
J: TRBJ2-6
DNA: TGTGCCAGCAGCCCCTTAGTGGGGGCCAACGTCCTGACTTTC
CDR3: CASSPLVGANVLTF

D: -
size: -
V: TRBV7-2
J: TRBJ1-3
DNA: TGTGCCAGCAGCTCGACAGCCGGAAACACCATATATTTT
CDR3: CASSSTAGNTIYF

D: TRBD1
size: -
V: TRBV5-4
J: TRBJ2-7
DNA: TGTGCCAGCAGCCCCAGACAGGGGGTCGACTACGAGCAGTACTTC
CDR3: CASSPRQGVDYEQYF

D: -
size: -
V: TRBV5-1
J: TRBJ2-7
DNA: TGCGCCAGCAGCTTGGTCTGGATCGGAGACTACGAGCAGTACTTC
CDR3: CASSLVWIGDYEQYF

D: -
size: few
V: TRBV18
J: TRBJ2-4
DNA: TGTGCCAGCTCCCCCCTACCCGCCCTAGCCAAAAACATTCAGTACTTC
CDR3: CASSPLPALAKNIQYF

D: -
size: -
V: TRBV27
J: TRBJ1-2
DNA: TGTGCCAGCAGTTTACGTCTCCGGGACGGCTATGGCTACACCTTC
CDR3: CASSLRLRDGYGYTF

D: -
size: -
V: TRBV6-6
J: TRBJ2-7
DNA: TGTGCCAGCAGTTACGGGGGTAACTCCTACGAGCAGTACTTC
CDR3: CASSYGGNSYEQYF

D: -
size: -
V: TRBV7-2
J: TRBJ1-6
DNA: TGTGCCAGCAGCTTAGACAGGGCAGGGGATTCACCCCTCCACTTT
CDR3: CASSLDRAGDSPLHF

D: TRBD1
size: -
V: TRBV19
J: TRBJ1-1
DNA: TGTGCCAGTAGTATTCGGGGACAGATCCCTGAAGCTTTCTTT
CDR3: CASSIRGQIPEAFF

D: -
size: -
V: TRBV18
J: TRBJ2-7
DNA: TGTGCCAGCTCACCTGAGGACAGTAACTACGAGCAGTACTTC
CDR3: CASSPEDSNYEQYF

D: TRBD2
size: -
V: TRBV27
J: TRBJ2-2
DNA: TGTGCCAGCAGTCACCGGACTAGCGGGGGGTACACCGGGGAGCTGTTTTTT
CDR3: CASSHRTSGGYTGELFF

D: TRBD1
size: -
V: TRBV7-9
J: TRBJ1-4
DNA: TGTGCCAGCAGCCAAACAGGGGGCCTTGAGGGAGTGTCCCAACTGTTTTTT
CDR3: CASSQTGGLEGVSQLFF

D: -
size: -
V: TRBV9
J: TRBJ1-2
DNA: TGTGCCAGCAGCGGGGAGGGCGGGGGCGATGGCTACACCTTC
CDR3: CASSGEGGGDGYTF

D: TRBD1
size: -
V: TRBV30
J: TRBJ2-7
DNA: TGTGCCTGGAGTTCTGGACAGGGGGCCGGGGAGCAGTACTTC
CDR3: CAWSSGQGAGEQYF

D: TRBD1
size: once
V: TRBV5-1
J: TRBJ2-6
DNA: TGCGCCAGCAGCCTGCCTGGGACAGGGTCCTCTGGGGCCAACGTCCTGACTTTC
CDR3: CASSLPGTGSSGANVLTF

D: TRBD2
size: -
V: TRBV9
J: TRBJ2-1
DNA: TGTGCCAGCAGCGTAGGGGGTGGGACTAGCGTATGGTATGAGCAGTTCTTC
CDR3: CASSVGGGTSVWYEQFF

D: TRBD1
size: -
V: TRBV19
J: TRBJ2-1
DNA: TGTGCCAGTAGCACCCCCGGGACAGGCCACAATGAGCAGTTCTTC
CDR3: CASSTPGTGHNEQFF

D: TRBD2
size: -
V: TRBV4-1
J: TRBJ2-3
DNA: TGCGCCAGCAGCCAAGACCCCGGGACTAGCGGGAGAGACACAGATACGCAGTATTTT
CDR3: CASSQDPGTSGRDTDTQYF

D: -
size: -
V: TRBV7-9
J: TRBJ2-7
DNA: TGTGCCAGCAGCTTAGAAGGCAGCTCCTACGAGCAGTACTTC
CDR3: CASSLEGSSYEQYF

D: TRBD2
size: -
V: TRBV7-2
J: TRBJ2-1
DNA: TGTGCCAGCAGCTTAGTACAAGCGGGGGGGCCGAAAAATGAGCAGTTCTTC
CDR3: CASSLVQAGGPKNEQFF

D: -
size: -
V: TRBV27
J: TRBJ1-2
DNA: TGTGCCAGCAGTTTATCGTTGCCAGGCTATGGCTACACCTTC
CDR3: CASSLSLPGYGYTF

D: TRBD2
size: -
V: TRBV5-6
J: TRBJ2-3
DNA: TGTGCCAGCAGCTTGCGGGGGGTTAGCACAGATACGCAGTATTTT
CDR3: CASSLRGVSTDTQYF

D: -
size: few
V: TRBV18
J: TRBJ2-1
DNA: TGTGCCAGCTCACGAGGGGGTAGCTCCTACAATGAGCAGTTCTTC
CDR3: CASSRGGSSYNEQFF

D: TRBD1
size: -
V: TRBV6-1
J: TRBJ1-2
DNA: TGTGCCAGCAGTGTTCGGACAGGGTTGGCTGGCTACACCTTC
CDR3: CASSVRTGLAGYTF

D: TRBD2
size: -
V: TRBV11-3
J: TRBJ2-7
DNA: TGTGCCAGCAGCCCCGGGACTAACTCCTACGAGCAGTACTTC
CDR3: CASSPGTNSYEQYF

D: TRBD1
size: -
V: TRBV19
J: TRBJ1-5
DNA: TGTGCCAGTACCGGGACAGGGAACCGTAGGCCCCAGCATTTT
CDR3: CASTGTGNRRPQHF

D: -
size: -
V: TRBV19
J: TRBJ1-1
DNA: TGTGCCAGTAGTATTTGGGTAAACACTGAAGCTTTCTTT
CDR3: CASSIWVNTEAFF

D: -
size: once
V: TRBV12-5
J: TRBJ2-5
DNA: TGTGCTAGTGGTTTGGGGGACCAAGAGACCCAGTACTTC
CDR3: CASGLGDQETQYF

D: -
size: -
V: TRBV27
J: TRBJ2-7
DNA: TGTGCCAGCAGAGGGGACGAGCAGTACTTC
CDR3: CASRGDEQYF

D: -
size: -
V: TRBV21-1
J: TRBJ2-7
DNA: TGTGCCAGCAGTAAACTAGCGTACGACTCCTACGAGCAGTACTTC
CDR3: CASSKLAYDSYEQYF